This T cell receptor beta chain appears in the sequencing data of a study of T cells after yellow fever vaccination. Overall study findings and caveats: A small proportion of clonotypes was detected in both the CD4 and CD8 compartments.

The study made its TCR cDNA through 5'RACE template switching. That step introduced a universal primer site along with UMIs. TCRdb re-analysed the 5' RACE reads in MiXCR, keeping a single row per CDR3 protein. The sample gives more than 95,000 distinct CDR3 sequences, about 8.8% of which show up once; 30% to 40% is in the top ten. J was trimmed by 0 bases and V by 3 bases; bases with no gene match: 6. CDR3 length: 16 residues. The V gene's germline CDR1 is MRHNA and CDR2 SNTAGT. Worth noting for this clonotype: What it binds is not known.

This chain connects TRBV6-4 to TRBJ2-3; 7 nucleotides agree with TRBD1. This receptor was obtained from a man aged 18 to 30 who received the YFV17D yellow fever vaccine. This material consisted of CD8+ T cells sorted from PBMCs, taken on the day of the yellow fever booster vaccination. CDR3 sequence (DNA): TGTGCCAGCAGTGAGGAGGAGACAGGGAGCACAGATACGCAGTATTTT. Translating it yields CASSEEETGSTDTQYF.